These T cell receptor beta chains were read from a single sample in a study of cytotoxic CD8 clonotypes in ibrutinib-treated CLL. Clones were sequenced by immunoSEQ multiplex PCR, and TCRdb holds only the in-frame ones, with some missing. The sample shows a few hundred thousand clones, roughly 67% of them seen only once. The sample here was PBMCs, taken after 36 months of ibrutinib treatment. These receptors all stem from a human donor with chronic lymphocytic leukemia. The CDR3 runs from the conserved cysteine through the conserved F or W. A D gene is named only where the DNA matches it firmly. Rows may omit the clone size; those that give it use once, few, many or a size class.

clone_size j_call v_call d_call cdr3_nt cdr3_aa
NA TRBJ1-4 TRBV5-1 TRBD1 TGCGCCAGCAGCGGTGCGGGACAGAGATTTGAAAAACTGTTTTTT CASSGAGQRFEKLFF
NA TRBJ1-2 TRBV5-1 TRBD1 TGCGCCAGCAGCCAGGGGGTCCGAGGCTATGGCTACACCTTC CASSQGVRGYGYTF
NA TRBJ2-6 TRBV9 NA TGTGCCAGCACGGGGAACTCTGGGGCCAACGTCCTGACTTTC CASTGNSGANVLTF
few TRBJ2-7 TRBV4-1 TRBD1 TGCGCCAGCAGCCCCGGGACAGGGAACTACGAGCAGTACTTC CASSPGTGNYEQYF
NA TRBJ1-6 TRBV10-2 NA TGCGCCAGCAGTGAGATGCAGGGGAGGCATAATTCACCCCTCCACTTT CASSEMQGRHNSPLHF
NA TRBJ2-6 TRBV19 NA TGTGCCAGTAGTCTTAATCGGGGGCACGGGGCCAACGTCCTGACTTTC CASSLNRGHGANVLTF
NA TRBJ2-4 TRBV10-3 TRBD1 TGTGCCATCAGAGGACAGGGAGCCGGCAAAAACATTCAGTACTTC CAIRGQGAGKNIQYF
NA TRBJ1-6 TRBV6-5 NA TGTGCCAGCAGGCAGGGGCAGCCGTCACCCCTCCACTTT CASRQGQPSPLHF
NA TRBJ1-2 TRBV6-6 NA TGTGCCAGCAGTTACGACCAGTCTAACTATGGCTACACCTTC CASSYDQSNYGYTF
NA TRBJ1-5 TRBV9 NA TGTGCCAGCAGCGTCGGACCCAATCAGCCCCAGCATTTT CASSVGPNQPQHF
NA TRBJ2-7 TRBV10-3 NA TGTGCCATCAGTGGAGGGGACGAGCAGTACTTC CAISGGDEQYF